This T cell receptor (beta chain) was captured by sequencing in a study of molecular identifiers for immune sequencing clone quantification (dated by TCRdb to 2017 to 2018). With regard to the full study: For a replicate experiment, the RNA from either approximately 20,000 or 100,000 naive CD8 T cells was divided into five aliquots, and four of those aliquots went on to sequencing. This methods study benchmarked molecular-identifier clustering-based TCR repertoire sequencing (MIDCIRS) and TCR RNA copy counting, using CD8 T cells to do so.

The library was prepared using PCR. The sequencing machine was a NextSeq 500. Bulk TCR libraries were generated as previously described, with the TCR primers listed in Table S5 used. The Qiagen AllPrep DNA/RNA kit was used to purify total RNA. Before analysis, reads from multiple sequencing runs of one library were combined. The published analysis was carried out like this. Reads were retained only if the reads had an exact TCR constant sequence, and the retained reads were trimmed to 150 nt and grouped according to their 12-nt molecular barcodes. Within each barcode group, reads were sub-clustered at a 15% Levenshtein threshold, and quality-weighted consensus sequences were built per RNA molecule. Non-functional sequences were filtered out, along with any lower-count sequence sitting one edit away from another sequence. Based on a fit of two negative binomial distributions, barcode sub-clusters having less than 20% of the maximum read count were discarded. The public reads were quality trimmed at Q25 with fastp and then assembled into clones with MiXCR by TCRdb, keeping productive beta chains. Rows merge per CDR3 protein into single entries with the most common DNA and genes. TCRdb's processing, not the authors', yielded these V and J calls. The sample data list about half a million distinct CDR3 sequences, and about a quarter of these were observed just once. The top ten constitute around 0.79% of the sample.

This clonotype was observed at least ten times. Its antigen is not yet known. No qualities accompany the bases; no much larger clone lies one base away. Broad study findings and their caveats: Spiked-in Jurkat TCR RNA (approximately 10 copies' worth), which is not part of the donor repertoire, was contained in the naive libraries. Around 2.8 recovered TCR RNA copies per cell were obtained by modeling, versus about ten by digital PCR, implying a capture efficiency of 30% to 35%. When barcode sub-clustering was left out, chimeric consensus sequences inflated TCR diversity, with chimeras reaching as high as 47%. Highly expanded clone sizes could be underestimated if identical TCR molecules share a barcode. In CMV-specific effector cells, clones with more than 20 RNA copies contained over 97% of molecules, whereas in naive cells such clones contained under 1% of molecules. Spiked-in Jurkat TCR RNA equivalent to a single cell was reported to be detectable even among one million naive CD8 T cells.

Libraries of naive CD8 T cells were generated from about 20,000 to 1,000,000 sorted cells, with 10%, 30% or 50% of the purified RNA used. Naive CD8 T cells, defined as CD8+CD4-CCR7+CD45RA+, were FACS-sorted into RLT Plus buffer on a BD FACSAria II. Detection sensitivity was tested by spiking Jurkat RNA equal to fewer than twelve TCR copies' worth into samples containing about 18,000-1,000,000 naive CD8 T cells. CD8 T cells were enriched with RosetteSep CD8+ T Cell Enrichment Cocktail and Ficoll-Paque, followed by ACK red cell lysis. Sequenced sample: naive CD8+ T cells from blood, with Jurkat cell RNA spiked in. What this sample's cell subset or site label stands for: FACS-sorted CD8+CD4-CCR7+CD45RA+ naive T cells. The sequence came from a human donor in good health. Some libraries in this study had Jurkat cell RNA spiked in.

The CDR3 protein: CASSAGQTYEQYF. The DNA is TGTGCCAGTAGTGCGGGACAGACCTACGAGCAGTACTTC. Rearrangement joined TRBV19 to TRBJ2-7, and perhaps TRBD1 as D gene, on 7 matching bases. Per the germline V gene (reference sequence), LNHDA is the CDR1 and SQIVND is the CDR2. Counted from cysteine to phenylalanine, this CDR3 has 13 amino acids. Only the CDR3 DNA stays, 39 bases, in frame from base 1. Cut back by 5 bases and 2 bases, the V and J ends lie 10 bases apart.